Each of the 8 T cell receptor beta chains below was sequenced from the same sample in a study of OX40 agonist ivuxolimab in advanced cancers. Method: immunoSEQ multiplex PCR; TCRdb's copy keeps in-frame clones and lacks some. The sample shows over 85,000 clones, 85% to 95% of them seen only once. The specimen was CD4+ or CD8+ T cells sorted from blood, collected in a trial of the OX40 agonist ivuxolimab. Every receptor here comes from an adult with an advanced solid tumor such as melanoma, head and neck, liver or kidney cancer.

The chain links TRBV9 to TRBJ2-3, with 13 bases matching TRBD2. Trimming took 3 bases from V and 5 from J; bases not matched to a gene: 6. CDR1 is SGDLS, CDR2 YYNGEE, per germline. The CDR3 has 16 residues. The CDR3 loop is CASSATGTSGVDTQYF. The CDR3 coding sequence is TGTGCCAGCAGCGCGACCGGGACTAGCGGGGTAGATACGCAGTATTTT. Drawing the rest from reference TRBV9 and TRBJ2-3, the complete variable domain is DSGVTQTPKHLITATGQRVTLRCSPRSGDLSVYWYQQSLDQGLQFLIQYYNGEERAKGNILERFSAQQFPDLHSELNLSSLELGDSALYFCASSATGTSGVDTQYFGPGTRLTVL.

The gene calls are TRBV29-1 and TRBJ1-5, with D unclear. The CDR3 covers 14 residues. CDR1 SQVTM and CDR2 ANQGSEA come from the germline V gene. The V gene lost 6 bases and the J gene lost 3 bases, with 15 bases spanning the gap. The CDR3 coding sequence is TGCAGCGTCAAGTTCGCAGGAACCAATCAGCCCCAGCATTTT. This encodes CSVKFAGTNQPQHF.

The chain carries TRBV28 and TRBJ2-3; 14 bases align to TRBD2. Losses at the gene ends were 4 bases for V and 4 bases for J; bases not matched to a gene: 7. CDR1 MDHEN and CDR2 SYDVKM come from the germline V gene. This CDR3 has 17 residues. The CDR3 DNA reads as TGTGCCAGCAGTTACCGCAGGACTAGCGGGGGGTCAGATACGCAGTATTTT. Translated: CASSYRRTSGGSDTQYF.

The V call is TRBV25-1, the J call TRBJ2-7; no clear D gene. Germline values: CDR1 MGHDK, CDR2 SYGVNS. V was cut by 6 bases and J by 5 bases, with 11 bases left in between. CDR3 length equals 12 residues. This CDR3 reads CASRSQSHEQYF. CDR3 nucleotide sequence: TGTGCCAGCAGATCCCAGAGCCACGAGCAGTACTTC.

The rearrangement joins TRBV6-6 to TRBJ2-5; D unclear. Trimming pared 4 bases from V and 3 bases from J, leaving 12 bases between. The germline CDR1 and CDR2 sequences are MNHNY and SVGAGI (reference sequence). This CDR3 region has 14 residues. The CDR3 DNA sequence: TGTGCCAGCAGTTCCAGTACTCCTGAAGAGACCCAGTACTTC. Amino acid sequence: CASSSSTPEETQYF.

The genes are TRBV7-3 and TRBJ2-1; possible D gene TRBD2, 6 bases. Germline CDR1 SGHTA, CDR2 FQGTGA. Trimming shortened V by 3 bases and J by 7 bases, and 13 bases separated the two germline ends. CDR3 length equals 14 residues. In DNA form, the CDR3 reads TGTGCCAGCAGCTTGGACGGGAGTGTGAATGAGCAGTTCTTC. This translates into CASSLDGSVNEQFF.

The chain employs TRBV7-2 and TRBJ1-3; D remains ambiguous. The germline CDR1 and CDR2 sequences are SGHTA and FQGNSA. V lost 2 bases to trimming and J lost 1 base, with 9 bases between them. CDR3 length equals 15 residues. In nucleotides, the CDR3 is TGTGCCAGCAGCTTAAAAAGGATGTCTGGAAACACCATATATTTT. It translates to CASSLKRMSGNTIYF. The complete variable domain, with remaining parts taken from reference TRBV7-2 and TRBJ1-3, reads GAGVSQSPSNKVTEKGKDVELRCDPISGHTALYWYRQSLGQGLEFLIYFQGNSAPDKSGLPSDRFSAERTGGSVSTLTIQRTQQEDSAVYLCASSLKRMSGNTIYFGEGSWLTVV.

CDR3 DNA: TGCGCCAGCAGTCTGGGAGGGGGCAACTATGGCTACACCTTC. It codes for CASSLGGGNYGYTF. This chain connects TRBV5-1 to TRBJ1-2; 7 bases align to TRBD1. Germline assignment: CDR1 SGHRS and CDR2 YFSETQ. The CDR3 consists of 14 residues. V gave up 5 bases and J gave up 2 bases; unmatched junction bases: 6.